The 15 T cell receptor beta chains listed next were all sequenced from one sample in a study of shared clonotypes between healthy human individuals. Libraries were prepared by immunoSEQ multiplex PCR; TCRdb keeps only in-frame clonotypes and omits some of them. This table holds some 2 million clones, roughly 96% found once. The sample consisted of naive CD4+ T cells sorted from blood. As to subset: CD45RA+ positively selected. The receptors derive from a man between 18 and 35 years old in good health.

The chain couples TRBV30 to TRBJ2-1; D assignment may be TRBD1 or TRBD2 (6 bases each). Looked up from germline, CDR1 is GTSNPN and CDR2 is SVGIG (reference sequence). CDR3 length: 17 amino acids. Between the trimmed V and J ends, which lost 0 bases and 6 bases, there was a span of 21 bases. CDR3 sequence reads: CAWSVRGTPPQGNEQFF. In DNA form, the CDR3 reads TGTGCCTGGAGTGTACGGGGGACACCGCCCCAGGGCAATGAGCAGTTCTTC.

This chain links TRBV6-6 with TRBJ1-4; D remains unclear. Germline CDR1 is MNHNY and CDR2 is SVGAGI (reference sequence). V lost 4 bases and J lost 4, with 7 bases in between. The CDR3 is made up of 13 amino acids. In DNA, the CDR3 is TGTGCCAGCAGTTCGCGGAGTAATGAAAAACTGTTTTTT. It yields the protein CASSSRSNEKLFF.

The rearrangement links TRBV28 to TRBJ1-4, with D uncertain. V dropped 7 bases and J dropped 4 bases, with 10 bases sitting between them. Germline V lookup: CDR1 MDHEN, CDR2 SYDVKM. The CDR3 sequence is 13 residues long. The CDR3 spells CASTRERNEKLFF. DNA for the CDR3: TGTGCCAGCACCCGAGAGCGTAATGAAAAACTGTTTTTT.

CDR3 amino acids: CAWSSGREAFF. The CDR3 bases are TGTGCCTGGAGCTCGGGACGGGAAGCTTTCTTT. The V and J genes are TRBV30 and TRBJ1-1; weak D call: TRBD1 (5 bases). The CDR3 consists of 11 residues. Germline V CDR1 and CDR2: GTSNPN, SVGIG (reference sequence). Trimming removed 3 bases from V and 8 bases from J, with 10 bases in between.

The rearrangement uses TRBV5-1 and TRBJ2-4, with 8 bases lining up with TRBD1. Trimming took 0 bases from V and 1 from J; bases not matched to a gene: 6. The CDR3 extends over 17 amino acids. From germline, CDR1 is SGHRS and CDR2 YFSETQ. The CDR3 coding sequence is TGCGCCAGCAGCTTGGGGACAGGGACCCCGGCCAAAAACATTCAGTACTTC. This codes for CASSLGTGTPAKNIQYF.

This clone was found once. This chain links TRBV4-1 with TRBJ1-4, with 7 bases that match TRBD1. V lost 4 bases, J lost 1 base, and 6 bases stayed unmatched. CDR1 is MGHRA, CDR2 YSYEKL, per germline. There are 16 residues in the CDR3. CDR3 amino acids: CASSPQGGLTNEKLFF. CDR3 nucleotide sequence: TGCGCCAGCAGCCCTCAGGGGGGGTTAACTAATGAAAAACTGTTTTTT.

CDR3 bases: TGTGCCAGCAATCTTCTAGCGGATGACACAGATACGCAGTATTTT. Protein product: CASNLLADDTDTQYF. The V call is TRBV9, the J call TRBJ2-3, with 7 bases identical to TRBD2. The junction had 9 bases not matched to a gene; V was cut back by 6 bases and J by 2 bases. The CDR3 runs to 15 residues. Per the germline V gene, CDR1 is SGDLS and CDR2 is YYNGEE.

The chain links TRBV5-3 to TRBJ2-5, with D perhaps TRBD2 (5 bases). TRBV5-3 is placed among ORFs of uncertain function. This CDR3 contains 16 residues. V lost 4 bases and J 2 bases, leaving 18 bases between the germline ends. CDR3 nucleotides: TGTGCCAGAAGCCTCGGCCGCCGTCGGAGGCAAGAGACCCAGTACTTC. Amino acids: CARSLGRRRRQETQYF.

The chain joins TRBV11-2 to TRBJ2-7; 12 bases are shared with TRBD2. The CDR3 runs to 15 residues. The junction had 3 bases not matched to a gene; V was cut back by 4 bases and J by 2 bases. CDR1 and CDR2 (germline): SGHAT, FQNNGV. CDR3 protein: CASSYTSGGTYEQYF. CDR3 DNA sequence: TGTGCCAGCAGCTATACTAGCGGGGGGACCTACGAGCAGTACTTC.

This clone was counted a few times. The sample holds other DNA sequences that translate to the same CDR3. The chain combines TRBV7-8 with TRBJ1-4; 7 nucleotides agree with TRBD1. V shed 5 bases, J shed 7 bases, and the junction held 4 bases outside the gene matches. CDR1 and CDR2 (germline): SGHVS, FQNEAQ. The CDR3 has 13 residues. The CDR3 bases are TGTGCCAGCAGCAACAGGGGAGGTGAAAAACTGTTTTTT. It translates to CASSNRGGEKLFF.

On this clone: Other DNA sequences from this sample encode an identical CDR3 as well. The V gene is TRBV5-1, the J gene TRBJ2-7; no firm D call. Germline CDR1 and CDR2: SGHRS and YFSETQ. Trimming shortened V by 0 bases and J by 1 base, and 8 bases separated the two germline ends. CDR3 length: 14 amino acids. The CDR3 here is CASSLVAGSYEQYF. CDR3 nucleotides: TGCGCCAGCAGCTTGGTGGCCGGGTCCTACGAGCAGTACTTC. Full variable domain (remainder filled in from reference TRBV5-1 and TRBJ2-7): KAGVTQTPRYLIKTRGQQVTLSCSPISGHRSVSWYQQTPGQGLQFLFEYFSETQRNKGNFPGRFSGRQFSNSRSEMNVSTLELGDSALYLCASSLVAGSYEQYFGPGTRLTVT.

V is TRBV18 and J is TRBJ2-7, with D possibly matching TRBD2 (6 bases). The CDR3 has 16 residues. CDR1 is KGHSH and CDR2 is LQKENI in the germline V gene. V shed 6 bases and J shed 0 bases, with 18 bases lying between them. The CDR3 DNA reads TGTGCCAGCTCCCCTATACTAGCAGAGGCCTCCTACGAGCAGTACTTC. This sequence encodes CASSPILAEASYEQYF. Using reference TRBV18 and TRBJ2-7 for the parts outside the CDR3, the full variable domain is NAGVMQNPRHLVRRRGQEARLRCSPMKGHSHVYWYRQLPEEGLKFMVYLQKENIIDESGMPKERFSAEFPKEGPSILRIQQVVRGDSAAYFCASSPILAEASYEQYFGPGTRLTVT.

This clone was detected once. The chain links TRBV28 to TRBJ2-7; 10 positions match TRBD1. The trim removed 6 bases at V and 7 bases at J, leaving 9 bases unmatched. The CDR3 extends over 14 amino acids. Germline V lookup: CDR1 MDHEN, CDR2 SYDVKM. Written as DNA, the CDR3 is TGTGCCAGCAGGATAGGGACAGGGGCCCGGGAGCAGTACTTC. Amino acid sequence: CASRIGTGAREQYF.

The chain couples TRBV11-2 to TRBJ2-3, with TRBD2 identical over 7 bases. CDR1 SGHAT and CDR2 FQNNGV come from the germline V gene. This CDR3 has 16 amino acids. V was clipped by 1 base and J by 2 bases; unmatched bases: 6. The CDR3 loop is CASSLGASGFTDTQYF. As DNA, the CDR3 is TGTGCCAGCAGCTTAGGAGCTAGCGGATTCACAGATACGCAGTATTTT.

To note about this clone: Other nucleotide sequences in the sample specify the same CDR3. This chain uses TRBV18 with TRBJ1-2; possibly TRBD1 for D (5 bases). Deletions cut 0 bases from V and 0 bases from J, with 8 bases between. CDR1 and CDR2 from the germline V gene are KGHSH and LQKENI. The CDR3 sequence is 15 residues long. The CDR3 DNA reads as TGTGCCAGCTCACCACCCGGGGGGACTAACTATGGCTACACCTTC. This sequence encodes CASSPPGGTNYGYTF.